The 24 T cell receptor beta chains below come from one sample, sequenced in a study of T cell responses to AZD1222 COVID-19 vaccine (dated by TCRdb to the early 2020s). Libraries were built with the immunoSEQ multiplex PCR assay. TCRdb re-hosts the immuneACCESS table, in-frame sequences only. Its copies lack some clones; in the studies checked, an unresolved V gene accounts for under half of them, and the cause for the rest is not known. Here the sample has 150,000 or so clones; 92% occur a single time. The ten largest account for under 2% of the sample. The meaning of the sample's time point label: baseline before first vaccination. The sample here was peripheral blood, taken on day 0 of AZD1222 vaccination. The source is an adult in good health.

The chain combines TRBV6-5 with TRBJ1-1; D not resolved. CDR1 and CDR2 (germline): MNHEY, SVGAGI. V was trimmed by 6 bases and J by 0 bases, leaving 5 bases between them. The CDR3 length is 12 residues. CDR3: CASSRMNTEAFF. In nucleotides, the CDR3 is TGTGCCAGCAGCCGGATGAACACTGAAGCTTTCTTT.

The chain employs TRBV19 and TRBJ1-1, with D unresolved. V lost 4 bases and J lost 3, with 9 bases in between. This CDR3 comprises 13 residues. Germline V gene lookup returns CDR1 LNHDA and CDR2 SQIVND (reference sequence). CDR3 in amino acids: CASSKGRYTEAFF. The DNA for the CDR3 is TGTGCCAGTAGTAAGGGCCGGTACACTGAAGCTTTCTTT. The entire variable domain, with the rest obtained from reference TRBV19 and TRBJ1-1, is as follows: DGGITQSPKYLFRKEGQNVTLSCEQNLNHDAMYWYRQDPGQGLRLIYYSQIVNDFQKGDIAEGYSVSREKKESFPLTVTSAQKNPTAFYLCASSKGRYTEAFFGQGTRLTVV.

V and J are TRBV11-2 and TRBJ1-2, with 7 bases lining up with TRBD1. Trimming at V came to 4 bases and at J to 7 bases, leaving 3 bases not matched to a gene. Germline V gives CDR1 SGHAT, CDR2 FQNNGV. CDR3 length equals 12 residues. The CDR3 nucleotides are TGTGCCAGCAGCTCTCAGGGGGGTGGCTACACCTTC. This sequence encodes CASSSQGGGYTF.

This sequence joins TRBV2 and TRBJ2-1; D might be TRBD1 (6 bases). V was trimmed by 6 bases and J by 5 bases, leaving 17 bases between them. The CDR3 has 15 residues. Germline CDR1 is SNHLY and CDR2 is FYNNEI. CDR3 coding DNA: TGTGCCAGCAGAAGGACAGAGATACATAACAATGAGCAGTTCTTC. This sequence encodes CASRRTEIHNNEQFF.

The CDR3 reads CASSFAGTPIHEQFF. CDR3 nucleotides: TGCGCCAGCAGTTTTGCCGGGACTCCTATCCATGAGCAGTTCTTC. The rearrangement links TRBV5-1 to TRBJ2-1, with D possibly being TRBD2 (6 bases). Between the trimmed V and J ends, which lost 5 bases and 8 bases, there was a span of 20 bases. The CDR3 loop spans 15 amino acids. CDR1 is SGHRS, CDR2 YFSETQ, per germline.

The J gene is TRBJ2-6, the V gene TRBV29-1; a weak D match, TRBD1 (5 bases). Germline V lookup: CDR1 SQVTM, CDR2 ANQGSEA. The CDR3 contains 16 residues. V was trimmed by 1 base and J by 4 bases, leaving 14 bases between them. DNA for the CDR3: TGCAGCGTTGAAGGTCCCAGGGCGGCCGGGGCCAACGTCCTGACTTTC. Translation gives CSVEGPRAAGANVLTF. The full variable domain, in which reference TRBV29-1 and TRBJ2-6 provide the parts outside the CDR3, is SAVISQKPSRDICQRGTSLTIQCQVDSQVTMMFWYRQQPGQSLTLIATANQGSEATYESGFVIDKFPISRPNLTFSTLTVSNMSPEDSSIYLCSVEGPRAAGANVLTFGAGSRLTVL.

This chain joins TRBV11-2 and TRBJ2-7; weak D call: TRBD1 (5 bases). Trimming shortened V by 5 bases and J by 3 bases, and 11 bases separated the two germline ends. Germline assignment: CDR1 SGHAT and CDR2 FQNNGV. The CDR3 contains 13 residues. CDR3 sequence (DNA): TGTGCCAGCAGCCTTAGGGGTCTCTACGAGCAGTACTTC. Encoded protein: CASSLRGLYEQYF.

J is TRBJ2-7 and V is TRBV11-1, with D hard to call. The CDR3 covers 16 residues. V lost 4 bases and J lost 0, with 16 bases in between. CDR1 SGHAT and CDR2 FQDESV come from the germline V gene (reference sequence). The CDR3 spells CASSSLVAASSYEQYF. CDR3 coding DNA: TGTGCCAGCAGCTCCTTGGTCGCTGCGAGCTCCTACGAGCAGTACTTC.

The chain combines TRBV7-3 with TRBJ2-3; 11 bases match TRBD1. CDR1 is SGHTA and CDR2 is FQGTGA in the germline V gene. The CDR3 length is 14 residues. V dropped 4 bases and J dropped 6; count of bases not matched to a gene: 3. The CDR3 is CASSWDRGWDTQYF. The CDR3 region has the DNA TGTGCCAGCAGCTGGGACAGGGGGTGGGATACGCAGTATTTT.

This rearrangement joins TRBV19 to TRBJ1-2, with D possibly being TRBD1 (5 bases). This CDR3 is 15 amino acids long. V was cut by 7 bases and J by 4 bases, with 19 bases left in between. Looked up from germline, CDR1 is LNHDA and CDR2 is SQIVND (reference sequence). The CDR3 DNA is TGTGCCAGTACCCCAACCGACAGAAGCACCTATGGCTACACCTTC. Protein sequence: CASTPTDRSTYGYTF.

V and J are TRBV6-1 and TRBJ2-7, with TRBD1 matching 12 bases. The V gene end was trimmed by 7 bases and the J gene end by 7 bases; junction bases not matched to a gene: 8. Germline CDR1 MNHNS, CDR2 SASEGT. This CDR3 has 14 amino acids. The CDR3 coding sequence is TGTGCCAGCACTCCGGGACAGGGGGCTCGGGAGCAGTACTTC. Translating it yields CASTPGQGAREQYF.

V is TRBV20-1 and J is TRBJ1-2; TRBD1 agrees at 9 bases. There are 13 residues in the CDR3. V trimming: 3 bases; J trimming: 5 bases; junction bases outside the gene matches: 4. The V gene's germline CDR1 is DFQATT and CDR2 SNEGSKA (reference sequence). The CDR3 sequence is CSASIGTGYGYTF. CDR3 DNA: TGCAGTGCTAGTATCGGGACAGGGTATGGCTACACCTTC.

The chain couples TRBV19 to TRBJ2-1; D perhaps matches TRBD1 (6 bases). The CDR3 has 16 residues. CDR1 LNHDA and CDR2 SQIVND come from the germline V gene (reference sequence). V was pared by 2 bases and J by 1 base, with 12 bases between. CDR3 bases: TGTGCCAGTAGTATAAGGGGGTCGGGGTCCTACAATGAGCAGTTCTTC. It is translated as CASSIRGSGSYNEQFF.

V gene TRBV6-5 combines with J gene TRBJ2-5; 11 nucleotides align to TRBD1. Germline CDR1 reads MNHEY; CDR2 reads SVGAGI. The CDR3 runs 15 residues. V was clipped by 5 bases and J by 4 bases; unmatched bases: 6. The CDR3 DNA reads TGTGCCAGCAGTCGCCATGGGACAGGGGGAGAGACCCAGTACTTC. Its translation: CASSRHGTGGETQYF.

This chain joins TRBV6-5 and TRBJ1-1, with TRBD1 identical over 7 bases. Per germline, CDR1 MNHEY and CDR2 SVGAGI. V shed 5 bases and J 0 bases; nucleotides not matched to a gene: 6. The CDR3 contains 15 residues. CDR3 amino acids: CASSQRTGLNTEAFF. In DNA, the CDR3 is TGTGCCAGCAGTCAGAGGACAGGCCTGAACACTGAAGCTTTCTTT.

This rearrangement joins TRBV5-1 to TRBJ1-2, with TRBD1 matching 10 bases. The junction had 2 bases not matched to a gene; V was cut back by 2 bases and J by 4 bases. CDR3 length: 14 residues. CDR1 is SGHRS and CDR2 is YFSETQ in the germline V gene. CDR3 protein: CASSFRTGGYGYTF. CDR3 sequence (DNA): TGCGCCAGCAGCTTCCGGACAGGGGGCTATGGCTACACCTTC.

This chain joins TRBV7-2 and TRBJ2-7; 8 bases map to TRBD1. This CDR3 contains 15 residues. The V gene end was trimmed by 0 bases and the J gene end by 3 bases; junction bases not matched to a gene: 4. Germline V gene lookup returns CDR1 SGHTA and CDR2 FQGNSA. This CDR3 reads CASSLAGGQDYEQYF. The CDR3 DNA follows: TGTGCCAGCAGCTTAGCGGGGGGACAGGACTACGAGCAGTACTTC.

This rearrangement joins TRBV7-6 to TRBJ1-2, with D unclear. Deletions cut 5 bases from V and 8 bases from J, with 24 bases between. Germline V gives CDR1 SGHVS, CDR2 FNYEAQ. CDR3 length: 16 residues. This chain's CDR3 is CASSPVPAAQSWGYTF. The DNA of the CDR3 is TGTGCCAGCAGCCCCGTCCCCGCGGCGCAGTCTTGGGGCTACACCTTC.

This clone was seen a single time. V and J are TRBV9 and TRBJ2-3; TRBD2 agrees at 9 bases. The CDR3 runs 16 residues. The V gene end was trimmed by 1 base and the J gene end by 1 base; junction bases not matched to a gene: 4. The V gene's germline CDR1 is SGDLS and CDR2 YYNGEE. Here the CDR3 reads CASSVYQRGGTDTQYF. The DNA of the CDR3 is TGTGCCAGCAGCGTATATCAGCGGGGGGGCACAGATACGCAGTATTTT.

The J gene is TRBJ2-1, the V gene TRBV7-2; D call uncertain. The germline V and J ends were trimmed by 5 bases and 8 bases, with 7 bases remaining between them. The CDR3 contains 11 residues. CDR1 and CDR2 from the germline V gene are SGHTA and FQGNSA. The CDR3 loop reads CASSRNYEQFF. The CDR3 coding sequence is TGTGCCAGCAGCCGAAATTATGAGCAGTTCTTC.

The table lists this clone with a count of one. The DNA for the CDR3 is TGTGCCAGCTCACAAGGGACTAGCGCTGGCGAGCAGTTCTTC. This gives the protein CASSQGTSAGEQFF. The rearrangement links TRBV18 to TRBJ2-1, with TRBD2 matching over 10 bases. The trim removed 4 bases at V and 10 bases at J, leaving 7 bases unmatched. Germline V gene lookup returns CDR1 KGHSH and CDR2 LQKENI. There are 14 residues in the CDR3.

The V call is TRBV16, the J call TRBJ2-5; D is uncertain. This CDR3 spans 11 amino acids. Germline CDR1 and CDR2: KGHSY and FQNENV. The V end lost 2 bases, the J end lost 5 bases, and 3 bases lay between the germline ends. CDR3 region: CASSQTETQYF. In DNA form, the CDR3 reads TGTGCCAGCAGCCAAACGGAGACCCAGTACTTC.

The chain is built from TRBV6-5 and TRBJ1-2; tentatively, D is TRBD1 (5 bases). Germline V gives CDR1 MNHEY, CDR2 SVGAGI. V shed 5 bases and J shed 4 bases, with 11 bases lying between them. The CDR3 covers 13 residues. The CDR3 bases are TGTGCCAGCAGTCGACAGACGGGCTATGGCTACACCTTC. This gives the protein CASSRQTGYGYTF.

The chain carries TRBV4-1 and TRBJ1-1, with 7 bases lining up with TRBD1. The CDR3 extends over 16 amino acids. V lost 0 bases and J lost 1; bases outside the gene matches: 5. In germline, CDR1 is MGHRA, CDR2 YSYEKL. The CDR3 protein is CASSQDGTASNTEAFF. The CDR3 coding sequence is TGCGCCAGCAGCCAAGACGGGACAGCTTCGAACACTGAAGCTTTCTTT.